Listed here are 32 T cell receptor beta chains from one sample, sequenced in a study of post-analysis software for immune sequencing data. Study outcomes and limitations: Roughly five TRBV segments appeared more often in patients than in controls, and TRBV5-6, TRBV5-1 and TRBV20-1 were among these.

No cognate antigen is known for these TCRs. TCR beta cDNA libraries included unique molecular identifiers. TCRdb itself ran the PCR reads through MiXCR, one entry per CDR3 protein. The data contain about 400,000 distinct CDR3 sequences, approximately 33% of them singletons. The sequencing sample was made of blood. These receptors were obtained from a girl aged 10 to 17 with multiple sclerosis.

This CDR3 is CASSLDLRGSGANVLTF. The CDR3 DNA is TGTGCCAGCAGCTTAGATTTACGGGGCTCTGGGGCCAACGTCCTGACTTTC. This sequence joins TRBV7-6 and TRBJ2-6; D is possibly TRBD2 (5 bases). V was cut by 1 base and J by 0 bases, with 10 bases left in between. Looked up from germline, CDR1 is SGHVS and CDR2 is FNYEAQ. The CDR3 has 17 residues. Complete variable domain (other parts from reference TRBV7-6 and TRBJ2-6): GAGVSQSPRYKVTKRGQDVALRCDPISGHVSLYWYRQALGQGPEFLTYFNYEAQQDKSGLPNDRFSAERPEGSISTLTIQRTEQRDSAMYRCASSLDLRGSGANVLTFGAGSRLTVL.

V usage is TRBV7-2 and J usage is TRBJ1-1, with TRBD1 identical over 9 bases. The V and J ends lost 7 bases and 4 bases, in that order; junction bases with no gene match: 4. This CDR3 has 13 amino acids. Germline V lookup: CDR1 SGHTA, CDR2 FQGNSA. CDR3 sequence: CASKQGASTEAFF. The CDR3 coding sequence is TGTGCCAGCAAACAGGGGGCGAGCACTGAAGCTTTCTTT.

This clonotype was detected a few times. DNA of the CDR3: TGTGCCAGCAGAGCTCTCACCACAGATACGCAGTATTTT. Residues: CASRALTTDTQYF. This rearrangement joins TRBV6-5 to TRBJ2-3, with no clear D. Germline CDR1 and CDR2: MNHEY and SVGAGI. There are 13 residues in the CDR3. Trimming stripped 6 bases from V and 2 bases from J, with 9 bases between.

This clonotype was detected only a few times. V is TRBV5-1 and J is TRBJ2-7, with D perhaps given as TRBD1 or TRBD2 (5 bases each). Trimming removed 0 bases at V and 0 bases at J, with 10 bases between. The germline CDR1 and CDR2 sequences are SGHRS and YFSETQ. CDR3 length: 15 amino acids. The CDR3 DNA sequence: TGCGCCAGCAGCTTGGGGTGGGGGACCTCCTACGAGCAGTACTTC. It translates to CASSLGWGTSYEQYF.

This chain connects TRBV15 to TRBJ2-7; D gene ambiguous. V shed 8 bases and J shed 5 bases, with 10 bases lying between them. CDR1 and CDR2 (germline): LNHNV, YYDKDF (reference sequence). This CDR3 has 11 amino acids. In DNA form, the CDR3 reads TGTGCCACCGGGCTAAGGAACGAGCAGTACTTC. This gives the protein CATGLRNEQYF.

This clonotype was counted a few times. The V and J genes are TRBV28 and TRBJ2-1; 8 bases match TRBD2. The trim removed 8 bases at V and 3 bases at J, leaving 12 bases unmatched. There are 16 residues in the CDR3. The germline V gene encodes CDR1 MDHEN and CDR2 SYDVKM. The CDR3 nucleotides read TGTGCCAGCTCCTCCTCGGCGGGGGGTTTCTACAATGAGCAGTTCTTC. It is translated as CASSSSAGGFYNEQFF.

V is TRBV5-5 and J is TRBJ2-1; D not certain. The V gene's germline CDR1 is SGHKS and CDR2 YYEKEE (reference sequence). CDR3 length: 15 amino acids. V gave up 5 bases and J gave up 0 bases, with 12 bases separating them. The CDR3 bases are TGTGCCAGCAGTCCCCGAGAGCTCTCCTACAATGAGCAGTTCTTC. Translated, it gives CASSPRELSYNEQFF. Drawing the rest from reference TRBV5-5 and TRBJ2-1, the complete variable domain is DAGVTQSPTHLIKTRGQQVTLRCSPISGHKSVSWYQQVLGQGPQFIFQYYEKEERGRGNFPDRFSARQFPNYSSELNVNALLLGDSALYLCASSPRELSYNEQFFGPGTRLTVL.

CDR3 DNA: TGTGCCAGCAGCTTAGGCCGCACCAGACAGGGGGTCGGAGAGACCCAGTACTTC. It codes for CASSLGRTRQGVGETQYF. The V and J genes are TRBV7-9 and TRBJ2-5; 9 bases are a match to TRBD1. V dropped 1 base and J dropped 4; count of bases not matched to a gene: 13. Germline V gives CDR1 SEHNR, CDR2 FQNEAQ (reference sequence). CDR3 size: 18 residues.

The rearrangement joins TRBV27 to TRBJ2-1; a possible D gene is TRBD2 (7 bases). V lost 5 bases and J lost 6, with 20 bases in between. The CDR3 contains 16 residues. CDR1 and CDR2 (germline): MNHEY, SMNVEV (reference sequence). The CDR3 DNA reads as TGTGCCAGCAGTCCTTCGACGGGGGGCCTTAGCAATGAGCAGTTCTTC. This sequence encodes CASSPSTGGLSNEQFF.

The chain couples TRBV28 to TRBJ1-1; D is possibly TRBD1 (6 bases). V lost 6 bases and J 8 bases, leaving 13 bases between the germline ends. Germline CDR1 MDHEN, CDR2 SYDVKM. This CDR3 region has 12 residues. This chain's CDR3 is CASRRQELEAFF. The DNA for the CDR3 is TGTGCCAGCAGACGACAGGAGCTAGAAGCTTTCTTT.

The DNA for the CDR3 is TGTGCCAGCAGTTACGGTGGGAGCTCCTATAATTCACCCCTCCACTTT. This translates into CASSYGGSSYNSPLHF. The gene calls are TRBV6-6 and TRBJ1-6; D not resolved. V was trimmed by 2 bases and J by 0 bases, leaving 8 bases between them. Looked up from germline, CDR1 is MNHNY and CDR2 is SVGAGI (reference sequence). This CDR3 comprises 16 residues.

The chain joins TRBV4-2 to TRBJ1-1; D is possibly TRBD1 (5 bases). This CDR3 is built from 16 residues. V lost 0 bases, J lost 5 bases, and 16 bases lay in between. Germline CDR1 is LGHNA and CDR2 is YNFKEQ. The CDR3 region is CASSQEGLGDATEAFF. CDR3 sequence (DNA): TGTGCCAGCAGCCAAGAAGGGTTGGGGGACGCTACTGAAGCTTTCTTT.

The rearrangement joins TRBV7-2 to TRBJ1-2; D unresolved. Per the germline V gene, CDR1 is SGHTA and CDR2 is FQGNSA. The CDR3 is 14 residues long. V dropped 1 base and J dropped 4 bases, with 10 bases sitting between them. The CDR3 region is CASSLDGSSYGYTF. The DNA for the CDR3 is TGTGCCAGCAGCTTAGATGGCAGCTCCTATGGCTACACCTTC. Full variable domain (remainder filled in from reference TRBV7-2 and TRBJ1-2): GAGVSQSPSNKVTEKGKDVELRCDPISGHTALYWYRQSLGQGLEFLIYFQGNSAPDKSGLPSDRFSAERTGGSVSTLTIQRTQQEDSAVYLCASSLDGSSYGYTFGSGTRLTVV.

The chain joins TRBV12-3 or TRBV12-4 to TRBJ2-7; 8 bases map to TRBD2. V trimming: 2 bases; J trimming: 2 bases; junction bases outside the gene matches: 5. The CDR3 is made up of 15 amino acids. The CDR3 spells CASSLSGGPTYEQYF. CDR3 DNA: TGTGCCAGCAGTTTAAGCGGGGGACCCACCTACGAGCAGTACTTC.

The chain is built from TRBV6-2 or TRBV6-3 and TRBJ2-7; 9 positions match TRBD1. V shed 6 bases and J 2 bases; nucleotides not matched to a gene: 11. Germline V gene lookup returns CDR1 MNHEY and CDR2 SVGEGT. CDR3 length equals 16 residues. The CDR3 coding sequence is TGTGCCAGCAGACCTCTCCGGACAGGGGCCACCTACGAGCAGTACTTC. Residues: CASRPLRTGATYEQYF.

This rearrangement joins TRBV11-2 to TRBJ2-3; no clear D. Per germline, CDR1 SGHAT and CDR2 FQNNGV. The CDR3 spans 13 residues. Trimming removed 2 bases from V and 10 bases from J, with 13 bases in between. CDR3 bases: TGTGCCAGCAGCTTAAGATTGGGTGGGGCGCAGTATTTT. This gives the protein CASSLRLGGAQYF.

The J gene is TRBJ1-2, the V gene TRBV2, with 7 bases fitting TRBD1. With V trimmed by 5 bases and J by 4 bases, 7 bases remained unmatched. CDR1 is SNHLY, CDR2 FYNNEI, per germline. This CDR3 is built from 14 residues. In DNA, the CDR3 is TGTGCCAGCAGTCCCCAAAGGGACAGCTATGGCTACACCTTC. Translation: CASSPQRDSYGYTF.

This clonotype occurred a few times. The CDR3: CASSVTGGSGANVLTF. Written as DNA, the CDR3 is TGTGCCAGCAGTGTCACAGGGGGTTCTGGGGCCAACGTCCTGACTTTC. The chain employs TRBV25-1 and TRBJ2-6; 8 positions match TRBD1. J was trimmed by 1 base and V by 4 bases; bases with no gene match: 3. The CDR3 has 16 amino acids. Germline lookup yields CDR1 MGHDK and CDR2 SYGVNS.

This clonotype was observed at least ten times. The CDR3 DNA reads TGTGCCATCAGTGATCAGGACAGCTCCTACAATGAGCAGTTCTTC. It is translated as CAISDQDSSYNEQFF. The chain combines TRBV10-3 with TRBJ2-1; possibly TRBD1 for D (6 bases). Germline CDR1 is ENHRY and CDR2 is SYGVKD. Trimming left V 3 bases short and J 0 bases short, with 9 bases between. The CDR3 extends over 15 amino acids.

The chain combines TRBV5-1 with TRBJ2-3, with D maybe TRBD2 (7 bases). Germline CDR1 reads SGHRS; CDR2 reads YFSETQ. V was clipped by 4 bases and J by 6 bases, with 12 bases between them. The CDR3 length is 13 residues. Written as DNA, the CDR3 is TGCGCCAGCAGCGGGGGGGCCAAGGATACGCAGTATTTT. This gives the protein CASSGGAKDTQYF.

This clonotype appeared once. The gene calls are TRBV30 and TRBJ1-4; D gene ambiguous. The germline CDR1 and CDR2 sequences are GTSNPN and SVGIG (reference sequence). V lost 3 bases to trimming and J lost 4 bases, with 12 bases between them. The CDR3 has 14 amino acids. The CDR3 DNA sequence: TGTGCCTGGAGCTTCGCGGGCCTTAATGAAAAACTGTTTTTT. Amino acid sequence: CAWSFAGLNEKLFF.

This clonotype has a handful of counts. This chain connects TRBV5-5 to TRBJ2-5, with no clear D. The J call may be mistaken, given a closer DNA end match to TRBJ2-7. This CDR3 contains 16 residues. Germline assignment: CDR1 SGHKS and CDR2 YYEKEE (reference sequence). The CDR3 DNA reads TGTGCCAGCAGTCAGCCGGTGAACAGTGATACCTACGAGCAGTACTTC. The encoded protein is CASSQPVNSDTYEQYF.

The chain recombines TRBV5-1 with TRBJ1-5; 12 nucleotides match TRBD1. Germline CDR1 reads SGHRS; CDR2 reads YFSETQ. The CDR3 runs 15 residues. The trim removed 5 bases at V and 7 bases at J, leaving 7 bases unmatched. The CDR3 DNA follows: TGCGCCAGCAGAATGGGACAGGGGGCGGAACAGCCCCAGCATTTT. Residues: CASRMGQGAEQPQHF. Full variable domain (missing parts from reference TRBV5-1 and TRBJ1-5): KAGVTQTPRYLIKTRGQQVTLSCSPISGHRSVSWYQQTPGQGLQFLFEYFSETQRNKGNFPGRFSGRQFSNSRSEMNVSTLELGDSALYLCASRMGQGAEQPQHFGDGTRLSIL.

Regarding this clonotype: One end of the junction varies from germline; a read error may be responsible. The CDR3 nucleotides are TGTGCCGGCAGTTTTCAACCGAACACTGAAGCTTTCTTT. Protein: CAGSFQPNTEAFF. This chain joins TRBV12-3 or TRBV12-4 and TRBJ1-1; no firm D call. The CDR3 is 13 residues long.

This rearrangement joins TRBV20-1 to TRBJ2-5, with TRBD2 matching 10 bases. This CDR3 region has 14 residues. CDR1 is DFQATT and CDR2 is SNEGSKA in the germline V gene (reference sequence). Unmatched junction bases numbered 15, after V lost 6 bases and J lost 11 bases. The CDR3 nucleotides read TGCAGTGCCACCCCAGCGGGAGGGGTGTTGGAGCAGTACTTC. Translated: CSATPAGGVLEQYF.

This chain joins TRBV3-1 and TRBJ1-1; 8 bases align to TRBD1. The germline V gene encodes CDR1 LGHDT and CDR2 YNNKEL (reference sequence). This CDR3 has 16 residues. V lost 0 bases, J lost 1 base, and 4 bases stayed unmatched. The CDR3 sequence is CASSQDPDRENTEAFF. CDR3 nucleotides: TGTGCCAGCAGCCAAGATCCGGACAGGGAGAACACTGAAGCTTTCTTT.

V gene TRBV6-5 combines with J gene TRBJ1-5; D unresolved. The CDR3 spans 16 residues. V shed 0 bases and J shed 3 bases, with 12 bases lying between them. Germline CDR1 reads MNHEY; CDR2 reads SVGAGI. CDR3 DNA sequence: TGTGCCAGCAGTTACTCCCGTAAATCGGCCAATCAGCCCCAGCATTTT. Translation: CASSYSRKSANQPQHF.

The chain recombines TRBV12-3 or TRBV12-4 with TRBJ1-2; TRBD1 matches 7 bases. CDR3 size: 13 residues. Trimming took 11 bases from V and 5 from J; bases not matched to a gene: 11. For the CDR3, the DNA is TGTGCCTCCACCGACAGGGCCATGTATGGCTACACCTTC. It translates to CASTDRAMYGYTF.

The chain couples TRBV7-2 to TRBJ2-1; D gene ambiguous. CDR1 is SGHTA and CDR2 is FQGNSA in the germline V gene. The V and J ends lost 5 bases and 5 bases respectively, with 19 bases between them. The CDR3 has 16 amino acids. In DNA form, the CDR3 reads TGTGCCAGCAGCCTGAAGGCGGACCCCCGTGACAATGAGCAGTTCTTC. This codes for CASSLKADPRDNEQFF.

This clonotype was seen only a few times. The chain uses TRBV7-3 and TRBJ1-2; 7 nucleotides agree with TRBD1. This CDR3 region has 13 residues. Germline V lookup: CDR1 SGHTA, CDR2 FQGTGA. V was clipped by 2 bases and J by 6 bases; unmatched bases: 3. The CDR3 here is CASSLRGGDGYTF. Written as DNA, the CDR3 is TGTGCCAGCAGCTTACGAGGGGGCGATGGCTACACCTTC.

CDR3 sequence (DNA): TGTGCCAGCAGCAAAGAAGGGACACCTTCCTACAATGAGCAGTTCTTC. This translates into CASSKEGTPSYNEQFF. The chain recombines TRBV7-9 with TRBJ2-1, with D possibly matching TRBD1 (6 bases). The CDR3 runs 16 residues. Trimming removed 5 bases at V and 1 base at J, with 15 bases between. Germline loops: CDR1 SEHNR, CDR2 FQNEAQ (reference sequence).

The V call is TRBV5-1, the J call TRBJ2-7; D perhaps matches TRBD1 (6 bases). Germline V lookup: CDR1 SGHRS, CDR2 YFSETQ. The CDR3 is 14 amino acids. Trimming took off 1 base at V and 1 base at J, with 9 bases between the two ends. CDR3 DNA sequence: TGCGCCAGCAGCTTGAGGGACACGTCCTACGAGCAGTACTTC. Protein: CASSLRDTSYEQYF.